This T cell receptor (beta chain) was identified during a study of blood T cell repertoires in COVID-19. About the research overall: From the United States, Italy and Spain came samples of acute and convalescent COVID-19. T cells, B-cell-depleted T cells, or PBMCs provided the cDNA or gDNA that served as material.

While infection was still active, Seattle patients were enrolled and then followed longitudinally. Authors' processing steps: Reference gene primer amplification gave estimated nucleated cell counts. TCRdb's copy holds only in-frame clones and misses some; the assay was immunoSEQ multiplex PCR. V and J calls plus clone size are reproduced from that table; the DNA served to infer D and trimming. The sample lists 300,000 to 400,000 clones; 70% to 90% were seen once. The CDR3 runs 13 residues. Germline loops: CDR1 MGHRA, CDR2 YSYEKL. V gave up 4 bases and J gave up 6 bases, with 10 bases separating them.

The receptor's source is a woman aged 30 to 39 with COVID-19, enrolled during active disease. The sequencing sample was made of peripheral blood. The J gene is TRBJ1-5, the V gene TRBV4-1; D ambiguous. The CDR3 nucleotides read TGCGCCAGCAGCCTCTTTGGAGCTCAGCCCCAGCATTTT. Residues: CASSLFGAQPQHF.